This TCR beta chain was retrieved from a study of CD8 T cells in ankylosing spondylitis. Study findings and constraints: Within ankylosing spondylitis blood, a TCR beta motif made up of eight highly homologous variants appeared to be characteristic.

TCRdb analysed the 5' RACE reads with MiXCR anew, one entry per CDR3 protein. The sample yields about 160,000 distinct CDR3 sequences, 9.8% seen once. The ends lost 5 bases at V and 3 bases at J; junction bases unmatched: 3. Germline-derived CDR1 and CDR2 are SGHVS and FNYEAQ. The CDR3 length is 14 residues. This clonotype occurred a few times. Its antigen remains unknown. This clonotype was obtained from a female donor with ankylosing spondylitis or in good health (not recorded which). This chain uses TRBV7-6 with TRBJ2-2, with TRBD1 identical over 7 bases. The material sequenced was blood, either unsorted or a sorted T cell fraction (not recorded which). CDR3: CASSPGQHTGELFF. CDR3 sequence (DNA): TGTGCCAGCAGCCCGGGACAGCACACCGGGGAGCTGTTTTTT.